This T cell receptor beta chain was retrieved from a study of blood T cell repertoires in COVID-19. Study-wide context: There were acute and convalescent COVID-19 samples, and they came from the United States, Italy and Spain. T cells, B-cell-depleted T cells, or PBMCs supplied cDNA or gDNA.

This CDR3 has 18 amino acids. Original handling: Estimation of nucleated cell counts was performed using reference gene primer amplification. The table came from immunoSEQ multiplex PCR; TCRdb's copy has only in-frame clones and leaves some out. The D gene and trimming were derived from the DNA, and the V and J assignments and clone size from that table. Seen here are a few hundred thousand clones, roughly 84% observed once, and the top ten hold 4.5% to 5.5%. This receptor was identified in a woman in her sixties who had recovered from COVID-19. Sequenced sample: peripheral blood. The chain is built from TRBV7-5 and TRBJ1-5. TRBV7-5 counts as a pseudogene. CDR3 nucleotides: TGTGCCAGAAGCCCGGGGGGGGGAGATATTGGGTGCAATCAGCCCCAGCATTTT. Translated: CARSPGGGDIGCNQPQHF.